This T cell receptor (beta chain) came from a study of response to subunit inactivated influenza vaccine. General study findings and limits: Only a handful of new T cells, the authors suggested, are recruited with each seasonal influenza vaccination.

V shed 2 bases, J shed 3 bases, and the junction held 3 bases outside the gene matches. The CDR3 covers 15 residues. Looked up from germline, CDR1 is LGHNA and CDR2 is YNFKEQ. TCRdb independently ran MiXCR on the RT-PCR reads; one entry per CDR3 protein. The sample records a few hundred thousand distinct CDR3 sequences, 22% being singletons. This clonotype was counted a few times. Its antigen remains unidentified. The chain combines TRBV4-2 with TRBJ2-1; 8 bases are shared with TRBD2. Sequenced material: PBMCs from blood, taken 21 months after vaccination. This TCR was recovered from a man aged 50-75 years who received an inactivated influenza vaccine. The CDR3 DNA is TGTGCCAGCAGCCAACCGGGACTAGTCTACAATGAGCAGTTCTTC. Encoded protein: CASSQPGLVYNEQFF.